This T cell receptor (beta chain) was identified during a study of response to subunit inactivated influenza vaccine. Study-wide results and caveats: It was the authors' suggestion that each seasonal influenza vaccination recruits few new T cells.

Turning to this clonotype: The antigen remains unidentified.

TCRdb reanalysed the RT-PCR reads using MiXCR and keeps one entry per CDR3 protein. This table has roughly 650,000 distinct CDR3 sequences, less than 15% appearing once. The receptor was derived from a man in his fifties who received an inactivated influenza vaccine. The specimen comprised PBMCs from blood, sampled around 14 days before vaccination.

The CDR3: CSATRTRSSSYNEQFF. CDR3 DNA sequence: TGCAGTGCTACTCGGACGAGATCGAGCTCCTACAATGAGCAGTTCTTC. The chain links TRBV20-1 to TRBJ2-1; unclear D gene. The length of the CDR3 is 16 residues. V was clipped by 4 bases and J by 0 bases, with 16 bases between them. Germline values: CDR1 DFQATT, CDR2 SNEGSKA (reference sequence).